This is a list of T cell receptor beta chains from one sample in a study of CD8 T cells in ankylosing spondylitis. Using its own MiXCR run on the 5' RACE reads, TCRdb lists one record per CDR3 protein. The sample yields about 130,000 distinct CDR3 sequences, approximately 10% seen once. The specimen was blood, either unsorted or a sorted T cell fraction (not recorded which). The receptors originated from a female donor with ankylosing spondylitis or in good health (not recorded which). Each CDR3 is given with its conserved first and last residue. Fields, in order: clone size, D gene, V gene, J gene, CDR3 DNA, CDR3 protein. D genes are given only for firm matches. Only some rows state a clone size, as once, few, many or a class for expanded clones.

>many|TRBD2|TRBV5-1|TRBJ2-3
TGCGCCAGCAGCGATCGGGGGGGGGATACGCAGTATTTT
CASSDRGGDTQYF
>many|.|TRBV7-8|TRBJ2-2
TGTGCCAGCAGCCGGGGACCGAACACCGGGGAGCTGTTTTTT
CASSRGPNTGELFF
>.|.|TRBV5-1|TRBJ2-7
TGCGCCAGCAGCAAGGGACTTCCGAACTACGAGCAGTACTTC
CASSKGLPNYEQYF
>many|.|TRBV12-3/TRBV12-4|TRBJ1-5
TGTGCCAGCTTGGGGCAGGTTGGCAATCAGCCCCAGCATTTT
CASLGQVGNQPQHF
>many|TRBD1|TRBV5-1|TRBJ2-4
TGCGCCAGCACTGTAGGGGGCGCTGAGAACATTCAGTACTTC
CASTVGGAENIQYF
>many|.|TRBV3-1|TRBJ1-1
TGTGCCAGCAGCCAACGGGATGGATCCACTGAAGCTTTCTTT
CASSQRDGSTEAFF
>few|TRBD1|TRBV19|TRBJ1-5
TGTGCCAGTCATCGGGACAGCACCAATCAGCCCCAGCATTTT
CASHRDSTNQPQHF
>many|TRBD2|TRBV5-1|TRBJ2-1
TGCGCCAGCAGCTTGGTCTCTAGCGGGAGCTCCTACAATGAGCAGTTCTTC
CASSLVSSGSSYNEQFF
>few|.|TRBV20-1|TRBJ1-3
TGCAGTGCTTCCCACCCAGGGAGGGGAAACACCATATATTTT
CSASHPGRGNTIYF
>.|.|TRBV11-2|TRBJ1-6
TGTGCCAGCAGCCGTGAGACCGGAGGGGCATCACCCCTCCACTTT
CASSRETGGASPLHF
>many|TRBD1|TRBV12-3/TRBV12-4|TRBJ1-4
TGTGCCAGCAGTTCCTCCAATGACAGGGTAGCGGGAAAACTGTTTTTT
CASSSSNDRVAGKLFF
>many|TRBD2|TRBV28|TRBJ2-1
TGTGCCAGCAGTCTCCTTGCGGGGGGGCATGAGCAGTTCTTC
CASSLLAGGHEQFF
>many|TRBD1|TRBV2|TRBJ1-1
TGTGCCAGTTACGTCAGGGGGCGCGGTGGGAACACTGAAGCTTTCTTT
CASYVRGRGGNTEAFF
>.|.|TRBV27|TRBJ1-5
TGTGCCAGCAGTTTAGTGTCGTATCAGCCCCAGCATTTT
CASSLVSYQPQHF
>many|TRBD2|TRBV20-1|TRBJ2-1
TGCAGTGCTAGAGCCTCTAGCGGGAACAATGAGCAGTTCTTC
CSARASSGNNEQFF
>.|.|TRBV7-2|TRBJ2-1
TGTGCCAGCAGCCCTAGTGGCAGGGGCAATGAGCAGTTCTTC
CASSPSGRGNEQFF
>.|.|TRBV27|TRBJ2-5
TGTGCCAGCAGCCCTAGGACAGCGGAGACCCAGTACTTC
CASSPRTAETQYF
>few|.|TRBV6-1|TRBJ2-7
TGTGCCAGCAGTACCCCGCAAGGGGGGGGGAACGAGCAGTACTTC
CASSTPQGGGNEQYF
>many|.|TRBV5-5|TRBJ2-7
TGTGCCAGCAGCCTTGCCAACCGCGAGCAGTACTTC
CASSLANREQYF
>many|.|TRBV10-1|TRBJ2-4
TGCGCCAGCAGCCCCGTCGGGTCCGGCATTCAGTACTTC
CASSPVGSGIQYF
>.|.|TRBV6-1|TRBJ1-2
TGTGCCAGCAGCCCCCCGAGGGGCAACTATGGCGACACCTTC
CASSPPRGNYGDTF
>many|.|TRBV2|TRBJ1-2
TGTGCCAGCAGTGAATGGGCGACACAATATGGCTACACCTTC
CASSEWATQYGYTF
>many|.|TRBV19|TRBJ1-5
TGTGCCAGTAGTCAGTCCGGGGGGCGGAATGGCAATCAGCCCCAGCATTTT
CASSQSGGRNGNQPQHF
>many|TRBD2|TRBV20-1|TRBJ2-1
TGCAGTTTACGTCTAGCGGCCTTCTCCTACAATGAGCAGTTCTTC
CSLRLAAFSYNEQFF